Below, 22 T cell receptor beta chains from the same sample are listed, as sequenced in a study of blood T cell repertoires in COVID-19. Libraries were prepared by immunoSEQ multiplex PCR; TCRdb keeps only in-frame clonotypes and omits some of them. The table shows 150,000 to 200,000 clones, with 75% to 90% occurring only once. The sequenced material came from peripheral blood. The source of these receptors is a woman aged 65 to 85 with COVID-19, enrolled during active disease.

The chain links TRBV9 to TRBJ1-2, with a possible D match to TRBD1 (6 bases). V shed 3 bases and J shed 1 base, with 22 bases lying between them. The CDR3 totals 18 residues. Germline V CDR1 and CDR2: SGDLS, YYNGEE. CDR3 coding DNA: TGTGCCAGCAGCGCCAGCCGGAAGCAGGGACACCATAACTATGGCTACACCTTC. This gives the protein CASSASRKQGHHNYGYTF.

This clone was seen once. The J gene is TRBJ1-2, the V gene TRBV7-8; 7 bases agree with TRBD1. This CDR3 spans 15 amino acids. J gave up 5 bases and V 7 bases, and 13 bases lay outside the gene matches. The germline CDR1 and CDR2 sequences are SGHVS and FQNEAQ. The CDR3 region is CASTPDQGTVYGYTF. Here the CDR3 DNA reads TGTGCCAGCACTCCCGATCAGGGGACAGTTTATGGCTACACCTTC.

The V gene is TRBV6-5, the J gene TRBJ1-5; the D is unclear. CDR3 length: 15 amino acids. CDR1 and CDR2 from the germline V gene are MNHEY and SVGAGI. Trimming removed 2 bases at V and 0 bases at J, with 8 bases between. The CDR3 loop reads CASSYGGNSNQPQHF. CDR3 sequence (DNA): TGTGCCAGCAGTTACGGCGGGAATAGCAATCAGCCCCAGCATTTT.

This clone was observed once. The CDR3 protein is CAWRENYGYTF. CDR3 sequence (DNA): TGTGCCTGGAGAGAGAACTATGGCTACACCTTC. The rearrangement uses TRBV30 and TRBJ1-2, with D hard to call. Germline loops: CDR1 GTSNPN, CDR2 SVGIG (reference sequence). The CDR3 consists of 11 residues. The V gene lost 3 bases and the J gene lost 2 bases, with 4 bases spanning the gap.

This chain connects TRBV18 to TRBJ2-1; 15 nucleotides agree with TRBD2. The CDR3 contains 18 residues. Germline trimming cut 6 bases from V and 4 bases from J; bases unmatched to any gene: 10. The germline V gene has CDR1 KGHSH and CDR2 LQKENI. CDR3 sequence (DNA): TGTGCCAGCTCCCTCGGACTAGCGGGAGGGCCCGATTACAATGAGCAGTTCTTC. This gives the protein CASSLGLAGGPDYNEQFF.

The V call is TRBV5-1, the J call TRBJ2-2, with 13 bases aligning to TRBD2. Germline lookup yields CDR1 SGHRS and CDR2 YFSETQ. The CDR3 consists of 18 residues. J was trimmed by 0 bases and V by 4 bases; bases with no gene match: 6. The DNA for the CDR3 is TGCGCCAGCAGCCCCGGGGGGACTAGCGGGGCGAACACCGGGGAGCTGTTTTTT. Protein sequence: CASSPGGTSGANTGELFF.

The chain employs TRBV27 and TRBJ1-6; D perhaps matches TRBD1 (5 bases). The germline V gene encodes CDR1 MNHEY and CDR2 SMNVEV (reference sequence). With 5 bases removed from V and 6 bases from J, the gap between germline ends came to 14 bases. This CDR3 has 15 residues. CDR3: CASSLAGRINSPLHF. The CDR3 DNA reads as TGTGCCAGCAGTCTAGCGGGACGGATTAATTCACCCCTCCACTTT.

The chain employs TRBV28 and TRBJ1-6; TRBD1 matches at 9 bases. Germline V gives CDR1 MDHEN, CDR2 SYDVKM. Trimming cost V 5 bases and J 9 bases; bases outside gene matches: 8. CDR3 size: 15 residues. The CDR3, as DNA: TGTGCCAGCAGTGGATCCGGGACAGGGAGTTCACCCCTCCACTTT. This codes for CASSGSGTGSSPLHF.

The gene calls are TRBV6-1 and TRBJ1-2, with a weak D call TRBD1 (5 bases). Trimming stripped 2 bases from V and 3 bases from J, with 13 bases between. Germline V gene data show CDR1 as MNHNS and CDR2 as SASEGT. This CDR3 is built from 15 residues. For the CDR3, the DNA is TGTGCCAGCAGTGAATTAGGGGTCTTGGACTATGGCTACACCTTC. Translation: CASSELGVLDYGYTF.

The gene calls are TRBV10-3 and TRBJ1-3; 12 bases fit TRBD1. The germline V gene encodes CDR1 ENHRY and CDR2 SYGVKD. The CDR3 extends over 16 amino acids. V trimming: 4 bases; J trimming: 3 bases; junction bases outside the gene matches: 4. The CDR3 nucleotides read TGTGCCATCAGTGGGGGACAGGGGGCGGATGGAAACACCATATATTTT. Translation: CAISGGQGADGNTIYF.

The chain recombines TRBV7-2 with TRBJ2-2; 8 bases are a match to TRBD2. Germline V gene data show CDR1 as SGHTA and CDR2 as FQGNSA. The CDR3 spans 17 residues. V was pared by 3 bases and J by 8 bases, with 14 bases of the junction left unmatched. CDR3 sequence: CASSFPLTIAGSGELFF. CDR3 DNA sequence: TGTGCCAGCAGCTTCCCCCTTACGATAGCGGGATCAGGGGAGCTGTTTTTT.

The chain recombines TRBV18 with TRBJ1-3, with D perhaps matching TRBD1 (5 bases). The CDR3 length is 17 residues. V lost 3 bases to trimming and J lost 0 bases, with 15 bases between them. In germline, CDR1 is KGHSH, CDR2 LQKENI. CDR3 sequence: CASSPVADTSSGNTIYF. DNA for the CDR3: TGTGCCAGCTCACCCGTTGCGGACACGAGCTCTGGAAACACCATATATTTT.

The V call is TRBV15, the J call TRBJ1-1, with 8 bases matching TRBD1. The J segment lost 5 bases and the V segment lost 3 bases, leaving 5 bases of the junction unmatched. CDR3 size: 14 residues. CDR1 and CDR2 (germline): LNHNV, YYDKDF (reference sequence). The CDR3 reads CATSRDRAATEAFF. The CDR3 DNA reads as TGTGCCACCAGCAGGGACAGGGCGGCGACTGAAGCTTTCTTT.

This chain connects TRBV6-5 to TRBJ2-5; weak D call: TRBD2 (5 bases). The CDR3 has 13 amino acids. CDR1 and CDR2 from the germline V gene are MNHEY and SVGAGI. V lost 1 base to trimming and J lost 6 bases, with 9 bases between them. This CDR3 reads CASSYLLGQTQYF. The CDR3 DNA sequence: TGTGCCAGCAGTTACTTACTAGGACAGACCCAGTACTTC.

This chain connects TRBV6-1 to TRBJ2-1; a weak D match, TRBD1 (5 bases). Germline V gene lookup returns CDR1 MNHNS and CDR2 SASEGT. The CDR3 covers 15 residues. Trimming pared 2 bases from V and 3 bases from J, leaving 11 bases between. The CDR3 sequence is CASSERGTLYNEQFF. The CDR3 DNA follows: TGTGCCAGCAGTGAAAGGGGCACCCTCTACAATGAGCAGTTCTTC.

This clone was detected only a few times. The gene calls are TRBV3-1 (or the pseudogene TRBV3-2) and TRBJ2-1; the match to TRBD2 covers 7 bases. Germline CDR1 LGHDT, CDR2 YNNKEL (reference sequence). The CDR3 totals 14 residues. Trimming took 8 bases from V and 12 from J; bases not matched to a gene: 16. For the CDR3, the DNA is TGTGCCAGCTTACTTAATCACGGGTGGGAGGGGCAGTTCTTC. It codes for CASLLNHGWEGQFF.

The genes are TRBV28 and TRBJ1-2; weak D call: TRBD1 (6 bases). Trimming left V 8 bases short and J 4 bases short, with 14 bases between. Germline V lookup: CDR1 MDHEN, CDR2 SYDVKM. This CDR3 contains 13 residues. The CDR3 is CASGPGHVYGYTF. The CDR3 bases are TGTGCCAGCGGACCGGGACACGTCTATGGCTACACCTTC.

This sequence joins TRBV5-4 and TRBJ2-7, with D perhaps matching TRBD2 (5 bases). Germline V gene sequence: CDR1 SGHNT, CDR2 YYREEE (reference sequence). Trimming took off 7 bases at V and 7 bases at J, with 15 bases between the two ends. This CDR3 contains 12 residues. The CDR3, as DNA: TGTGCCAGCGCCGGACTTGGCGGGGAGCAGTACTTC. Translation gives CASAGLGGEQYF.

This chain uses TRBV28 with TRBJ2-7; 8 positions match TRBD2. Germline lookup yields CDR1 MDHEN and CDR2 SYDVKM. The CDR3 covers 14 residues. V shed 5 bases, J shed 7 bases, and the junction held 10 bases outside the gene matches. The CDR3 bases are TGTGCCAGCAGTGGAGCGGGAGTAGTAAGGGAGCAGTACTTC. Amino acid sequence: CASSGAGVVREQYF.

V usage is TRBV6-5 and J usage is TRBJ1-5; D remains unclear. V lost 6 bases and J lost 5, with 17 bases in between. The CDR3 is made up of 15 amino acids. Germline V gene data show CDR1 as MNHEY and CDR2 as SVGAGI. The CDR3: CASRLSLVVDQPQHF. Here the CDR3 DNA reads TGTGCCAGCAGACTTTCCTTGGTTGTGGATCAGCCCCAGCATTTT.

In nucleotides, the CDR3 is TGTGCCAGCAGTTTTCCGGGACTAGCGGGCAACGAGCAGTACTTC. It is translated as CASSFPGLAGNEQYF. V usage is TRBV28 and J usage is TRBJ2-7; TRBD2 aligns across 12 bases. The junction had 5 bases not matched to a gene; V was cut back by 3 bases and J by 5 bases. The CDR3 length is 15 residues. In germline, CDR1 is MDHEN, CDR2 SYDVKM.

J is TRBJ1-2 and V is TRBV5-1, with 11 bases fitting TRBD1. Germline V gene lookup returns CDR1 SGHRS and CDR2 YFSETQ. The CDR3 is made up of 17 amino acids. V lost 3 bases, J lost 7 bases, and 14 bases stayed unmatched. DNA for the CDR3: TGCGCCAGCAGCTCCCTCTCTTCCCCGGGACAGGGGGGTGGCTACACCTTC. Encoded protein: CASSSLSSPGQGGGYTF.